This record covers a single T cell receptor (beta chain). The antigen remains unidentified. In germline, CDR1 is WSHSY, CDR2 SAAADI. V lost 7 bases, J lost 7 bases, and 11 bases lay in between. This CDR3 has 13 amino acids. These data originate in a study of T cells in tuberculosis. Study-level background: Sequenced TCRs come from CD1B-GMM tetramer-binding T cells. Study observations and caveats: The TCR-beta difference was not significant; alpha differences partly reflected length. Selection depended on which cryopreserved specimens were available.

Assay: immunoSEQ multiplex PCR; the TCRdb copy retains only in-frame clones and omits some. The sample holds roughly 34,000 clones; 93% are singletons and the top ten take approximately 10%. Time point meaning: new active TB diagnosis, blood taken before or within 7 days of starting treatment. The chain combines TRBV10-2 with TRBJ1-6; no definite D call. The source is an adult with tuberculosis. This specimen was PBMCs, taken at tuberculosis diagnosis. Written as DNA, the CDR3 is TGCGCCAGCACCGACGGACTAAATTCACCCCTCCACTTT. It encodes CASTDGLNSPLHF.